Sequencing of this T cell receptor beta chain was carried out in a study of Ad26.COV2.S vaccination and SARS-CoV-2 variants. Points from the study as a whole: Quantification of TCR breadth and depth may have yielded underestimates of total T cell responses.

Of note for this clone: The antigen is unknown.

The CDR3 has 15 amino acids. Germline CDR1 is SGHTS and CDR2 is YDEGEE. V was cut by 4 bases and J by 7 bases, with 21 bases left in between. Assay: immunoSEQ multiplex PCR; the TCRdb copy retains only in-frame clones and omits some. The sample consists of about 400,000 clones, roughly 88% of them appearing once. The sample's treatment: some 20 received Ad26.COV2.S at low or high dose, single or two shots; several received placebo; per-sample allocation not given. Sampling happened 63 days after the first vaccine or placebo injection. This receptor was taken from a person aged 18-65 years who received the Ad26.COV2.S COVID-19 vaccine or a placebo. The chain carries TRBV5-8 and TRBJ2-7; a weak D match, TRBD1 (6 bases). The material sequenced was peripheral blood, taken in a trial of Ad26.COV2.S vaccine versus placebo. CDR3 region: CASSPSGTITGEQYF. In DNA form, the CDR3 reads TGTGCCAGCAGCCCCTCCGGGACGATAACAGGGGAGCAGTACTTC. Based on the CDR3 plus reference TRBV5-8 and TRBJ2-7, the full variable domain is EAGVTQSPTHLIKTRGQQATLRCSPISGHTSVYWYQQALGLGLQFLLWYDEGEERNRGNFPPRFSGRQFPNYSSELNVNALELEDSALYLCASSPSGTITGEQYFGPGTRLTVT.